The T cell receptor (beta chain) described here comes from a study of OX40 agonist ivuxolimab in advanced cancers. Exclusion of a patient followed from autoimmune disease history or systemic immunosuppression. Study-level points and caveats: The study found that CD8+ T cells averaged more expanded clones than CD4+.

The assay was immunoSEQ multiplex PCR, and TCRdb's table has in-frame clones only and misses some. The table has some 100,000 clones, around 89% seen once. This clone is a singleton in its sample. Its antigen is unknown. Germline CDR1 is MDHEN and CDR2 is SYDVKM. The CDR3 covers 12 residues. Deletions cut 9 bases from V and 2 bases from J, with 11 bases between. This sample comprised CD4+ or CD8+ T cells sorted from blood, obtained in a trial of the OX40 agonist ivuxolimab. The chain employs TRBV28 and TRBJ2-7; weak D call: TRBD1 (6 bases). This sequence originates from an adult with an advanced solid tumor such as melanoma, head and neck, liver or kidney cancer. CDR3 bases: TGTGCCAGTACGGGACAAACCTACGAGCAGTACTTC. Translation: CASTGQTYEQYF.